The 15 T cell receptor beta chains below all came from one sample that was sequenced in a study of control samples from healthy donors and cancer patients. Method: immunoSEQ multiplex PCR; TCRdb's copy keeps in-frame clones and lacks some. The sample has about 69,000 clones, around four fifths seen once; the top ten hold 2.5% to 3%. Sequencing input: PBMCs. Receptor source: a woman aged 45-65 years with lung cancer.

V gene TRBV20-1 combines with J gene TRBJ2-1, with 12 bases identical to TRBD2. With 3 bases clipped from V and 9 bases from J, the junction kept 9 bases outside the gene matches. Germline V CDR1 and CDR2: DFQATT, SNEGSKA (reference sequence). The CDR3 extends over 15 amino acids. The CDR3 region is CSASALAGGPIEQFF. CDR3 bases: TGCAGTGCTAGTGCGCTAGCGGGGGGGCCCATTGAGCAGTTCTTC.

The chain uses TRBV4-2 and TRBJ1-1, with D hard to call. This CDR3 region has 13 residues. Trimming left V 1 base short and J 5 bases short, with 8 bases between. Germline V gene sequence: CDR1 LGHNA, CDR2 YNFKEQ. The CDR3 nucleotides read TGTGCCAGCAGCCAAGCCTATCATACTGAAGCTTTCTTT. This sequence encodes CASSQAYHTEAFF.

The chain joins TRBV9 to TRBJ2-1; D is undetermined. There are 13 residues in the CDR3. V was trimmed by 4 bases and J by 3 bases, leaving 8 bases between them. Germline V gene data show CDR1 as SGDLS and CDR2 as YYNGEE. The CDR3 coding sequence is TGTGCCAGCAGCTCCGACGGCTACAATGAGCAGTTCTTC. Amino acid sequence: CASSSDGYNEQFF.

This chain connects TRBV7-9 to TRBJ2-1, with no clear D. Germline-derived CDR1 and CDR2 are SEHNR and FQNEAQ (reference sequence). The CDR3 totals 14 residues. Trimming stripped 4 bases from V and 10 bases from J, with 17 bases between. CDR3 protein: CASSSGLNGREQFF. CDR3 sequence (DNA): TGTGCCAGCAGCTCTGGGCTCAACGGGCGAGAGCAGTTCTTC.

The J gene is TRBJ2-7, the V gene TRBV19, with D maybe TRBD1 (6 bases). The CDR3 extends over 14 amino acids. Germline loops: CDR1 LNHDA, CDR2 SQIVND (reference sequence). V shed 4 bases and J shed 3 bases, with 13 bases lying between them. The CDR3 here is CASSTPETGYEQYF. CDR3 sequence (DNA): TGTGCCAGTAGTACGCCCGAGACAGGCTACGAGCAGTACTTC. Supplemented by reference TRBV19 and TRBJ2-7, the full variable domain reads DGGITQSPKYLFRKEGQNVTLSCEQNLNHDAMYWYRQDPGQGLRLIYYSQIVNDFQKGDIAEGYSVSREKKESFPLTVTSAQKNPTAFYLCASSTPETGYEQYFGPGTRLTVT.

V and J are TRBV24-1 and TRBJ1-5, with D unclear. This CDR3 comprises 18 residues. V lost 2 bases and J lost 0, with 16 bases in between. The germline CDR1 and CDR2 sequences are KGHDR and SFDVKD. The CDR3 nucleotides read TGTGCCACCAGTGATTCGGGGAACGGAAGGAATAGCAATCAGCCCCAGCATTTT. Protein sequence: CATSDSGNGRNSNQPQHF.

The gene calls are TRBV24-1 and TRBJ2-5, with TRBD1 matching over 11 bases. The V and J ends lost 3 bases and 5 bases, in that order; junction bases with no gene match: 4. This CDR3 has 15 amino acids. Germline V gives CDR1 KGHDR, CDR2 SFDVKD. CDR3 in DNA: TGTGCCACCAGTGATATCGGACAGGGGGCGGAGACCCAGTACTTC. This sequence encodes CATSDIGQGAETQYF.

The V call is TRBV6-5, the J call TRBJ1-1; 8 positions match TRBD1. The CDR3 has 14 residues. The V gene's germline CDR1 is MNHEY and CDR2 SVGAGI. Trimming removed 8 bases from V and 2 bases from J; junction bases left unmatched: 7. The CDR3: CASGGQGRNTEAFF. For the CDR3, the DNA is TGTGCCAGCGGCGGACAGGGTCGTAACACTGAAGCTTTCTTT.

This sequence joins TRBV6-5 and TRBJ1-1, with no clear D. CDR1 MNHEY and CDR2 SVGAGI come from the germline V gene. The CDR3 consists of 13 residues. V lost 5 bases and J lost 4, with 11 bases in between. In nucleotides, the CDR3 is TGTGCCAGCAGTCCAACTCGAGGCACTGAAGCTTTCTTT. Amino acid sequence: CASSPTRGTEAFF.

This chain uses TRBV5-6 with TRBJ2-6, with 9 nucleotides matching TRBD1. Germline lookup yields CDR1 SGHDT and CDR2 YYEEEE. The junction had 7 bases not matched to a gene; V was cut back by 5 bases and J by 4 bases. The CDR3 is made up of 16 amino acids. Written as DNA, the CDR3 is TGTGCCAGCAGTCTTAACAGGGGGCTCGGGGCCAACGTCCTGACTTTC. Its translation is CASSLNRGLGANVLTF.

The chain links TRBV28 to TRBJ1-2, with D possibly TRBD1 on 6 matching bases. The ends were cut back, 8 bases at V and 0 bases at J, with 13 bases in the middle. The length of the CDR3 is 14 residues. In germline, CDR1 is MDHEN, CDR2 SYDVKM. The CDR3 DNA reads TGTGCCAGCCTCAAAGGGGGGACTAACTATGGCTACACCTTC. Protein: CASLKGGTNYGYTF.

V is TRBV7-3 and J is TRBJ2-1; TRBD2 matches 8 bases. CDR3 length: 13 residues. The V gene's germline CDR1 is SGHTA and CDR2 FQGTGA. Germline trimming cut 10 bases from V and 7 bases from J; bases unmatched to any gene: 9. This CDR3 is CATKGPSGNEQFF. CDR3 DNA: TGTGCCACTAAGGGTCCTAGCGGGAATGAGCAGTTCTTC.

For this clone: Other nucleotide sequences in the sample specify the same CDR3. This chain joins TRBV2 and TRBJ2-3; 7 nucleotides agree with TRBD1. The trim removed 5 bases at V and 3 bases at J, leaving 8 bases unmatched. Germline V gene sequence: CDR1 SNHLY, CDR2 FYNNEI. This CDR3 comprises 15 residues. The CDR3 region has the DNA TGTGCCAGCAGTCCCACAGGGGCGTTTACAGATACGCAGTATTTT. It translates to CASSPTGAFTDTQYF. Together with reference TRBV2 and TRBJ2-3, the CDR3 gives the full variable domain: EPEVTQTPSHQVTQMGQEVILRCVPISNHLYFYWYRQILGQKVEFLVSFYNNEISEKSEIFDDQFSVERPDGSNFTLKIRSTKLEDSAMYFCASSPTGAFTDTQYFGPGTRLTVL.

The rearrangement joins TRBV6-5 to TRBJ1-5; D uncertain. V gave up 2 bases and J gave up 3 bases, with 14 bases separating them. CDR3 length: 16 residues. Germline assignment: CDR1 MNHEY and CDR2 SVGAGI. The CDR3 sequence is CASSYKYDGFNQPQHF. The CDR3 nucleotides read TGTGCCAGCAGTTACAAGTACGACGGATTCAATCAGCCCCAGCATTTT.

The chain recombines TRBV5-1 with TRBJ1-1, with a weak D call TRBD1 (5 bases). The germline CDR1 and CDR2 sequences are SGHRS and YFSETQ. CDR3 length: 12 residues. V was pared by 4 bases and J by 5 bases, with 9 bases between. CDR3 loop: CASSPEGTEAFF. DNA for the CDR3: TGCGCCAGCAGCCCCGAGGGGACTGAAGCTTTCTTT.